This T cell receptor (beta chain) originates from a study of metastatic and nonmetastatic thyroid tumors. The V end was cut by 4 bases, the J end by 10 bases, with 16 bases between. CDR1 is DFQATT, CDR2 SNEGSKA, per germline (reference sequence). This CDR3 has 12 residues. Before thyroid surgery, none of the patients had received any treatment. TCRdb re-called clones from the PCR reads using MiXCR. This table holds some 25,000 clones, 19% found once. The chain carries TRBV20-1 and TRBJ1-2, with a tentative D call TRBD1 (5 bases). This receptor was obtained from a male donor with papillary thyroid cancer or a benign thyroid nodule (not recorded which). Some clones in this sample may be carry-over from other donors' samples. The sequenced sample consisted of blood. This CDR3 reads CSAKDSLYFYTF. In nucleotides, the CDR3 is TGCAGTGCTAAAGACAGCCTCTATTTCTACACCTTC.